The sequence of this T cell receptor (beta chain) was determined in a study of T cell responses to AZD1222 COVID-19 vaccine. Overall study findings and caveats: Dominant CD4 TCR responses targeted spike regions 160-218 and 743-854.

Comment on this clone: Its antigen is unknown.

Method: immunoSEQ multiplex PCR; TCRdb's copy keeps in-frame clones and lacks some. This sample has more than 100,000 clones, with more than 85% found just once. The clonotype originates from an adult who received the AZD1222 COVID-19 vaccine. The material sequenced was peripheral blood, taken 28 days after the second AZD1222 dose.

The DNA for the CDR3 is TGTGCCAGCAGTTATTCCGCGTACCAAGAGACCCAGTACTTC. Protein: CASSYSAYQETQYF. The V call is TRBV6-2 or TRBV6-3, the J call TRBJ2-5, with D uncertain. CDR3 length equals 14 residues. Trimming pared 3 bases from V and 0 bases from J, leaving 8 bases between. Germline V gene data show CDR1 as MNHEY and CDR2 as SVGEGT.